This T cell receptor beta chain comes out of a study of cytomegalovirus exposure and HLA in healthy donors. A multiplex PCR was run with 60 Vbeta primers and 13 Jbeta primers. Profiled with immunoSEQ multiplex PCR; TCRdb holds only in-frame clones, not every one. The table has some 180,000 clones, around 76% seen once; the top ten hold around 2.3%. The receptor was isolated from a woman aged 30 to 39 in good health and CMV-seropositive. Material for sequencing was PBMCs.

CDR3 nucleotides: TGTGCCAGCAGCTCCGACAGGGTCCAGCCCCAGCATTTT. This codes for CASSSDRVQPQHF. V usage is TRBV28 and J usage is TRBJ1-5, with 7 positions matching TRBD1. Germline-derived CDR1 and CDR2 are MDHEN and SYDVKM. J gave up 7 bases and V 6 bases, and 6 bases lay outside the gene matches. The CDR3 runs to 13 residues.